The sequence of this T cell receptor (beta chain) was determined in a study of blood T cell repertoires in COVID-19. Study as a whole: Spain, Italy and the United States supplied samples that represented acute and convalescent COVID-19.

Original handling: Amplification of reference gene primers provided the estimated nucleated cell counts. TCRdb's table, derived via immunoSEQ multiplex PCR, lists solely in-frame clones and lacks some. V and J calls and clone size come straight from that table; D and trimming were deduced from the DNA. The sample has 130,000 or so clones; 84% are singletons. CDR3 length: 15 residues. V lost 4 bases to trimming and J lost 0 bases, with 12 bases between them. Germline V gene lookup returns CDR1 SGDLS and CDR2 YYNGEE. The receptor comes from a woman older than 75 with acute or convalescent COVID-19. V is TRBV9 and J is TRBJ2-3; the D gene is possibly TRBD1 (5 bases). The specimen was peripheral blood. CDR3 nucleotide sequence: TGTGCCAGCAGCCGTACAGGATTGAGCACAGATACGCAGTATTTT. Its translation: CASSRTGLSTDTQYF.